Listed below are T cell receptor beta chains from one sample, sequenced in a study of shared clonotypes between healthy human individuals. Repertoires were generated with immunoSEQ multiplex PCR, while TCRdb's copy carries only in-frame clones and drops some. The data show around 1,100,000 clones, 70% to 80% seen once. Specimen: memory CD4+ T cells from PBMCs. The receptors originated from a man between 18 and 35 years old in good health. Some clones in this sample may be carry-over from other donors' samples. CDR3s include the opening cysteine and the closing phenylalanine or tryptophan. A D gene is named only where the DNA matches it firmly. The listing skips clone size in some rows; elsewhere it reads once, few, many or a size class.

v_call: TRBV7-9
clone_size: .
cdr3_length: 14
j_call: TRBJ2-2
d_call: .
cdr3_aa: CASSPRLVGGELFF
cdr3_nt: TGTGCCAGCAGCCCACGATTGGTTGGCGGGGAGCTGTTTTTT

v_call: TRBV19
clone_size: .
cdr3_length: 15
j_call: TRBJ2-7
d_call: .
cdr3_aa: CASSKAGEGIYEQYF
cdr3_nt: TGTGCCAGTAGTAAAGCAGGGGAAGGGATATACGAGCAGTACTTC

v_call: TRBV7-8
clone_size: .
cdr3_length: 15
j_call: TRBJ2-7
d_call: .
cdr3_aa: CASRAGAKNSYEQYF
cdr3_nt: TGTGCCAGCAGGGCCGGGGCGAAGAACTCCTACGAGCAGTACTTC

v_call: TRBV6-1
clone_size: .
cdr3_length: 13
j_call: TRBJ1-1
d_call: .
cdr3_aa: CASSEARGTEAFF
cdr3_nt: TGTGCCAGCAGTGAAGCGAGGGGGACTGAAGCTTTCTTT

v_call: TRBV4-1
clone_size: .
cdr3_length: 16
j_call: TRBJ2-3
d_call: .
cdr3_aa: CASSPHLSGIEDTQYF
cdr3_nt: TGCGCCAGCAGCCCTCACCTATCGGGGATAGAAGATACGCAGTATTTT

v_call: TRBV19
clone_size: .
cdr3_length: 13
j_call: TRBJ2-7
d_call: .
cdr3_aa: CASSRNGGYEQYF
cdr3_nt: TGTGCCAGTAGCCGCAACGGTGGGTACGAGCAGTACTTC

v_call: TRBV7-7
clone_size: .
cdr3_length: 14
j_call: TRBJ2-7
d_call: TRBD1
cdr3_aa: CASSRGQEPFEQYF
cdr3_nt: TGTGCTAGCAGCCGGGGACAGGAACCCTTCGAGCAGTACTTC

v_call: TRBV27
clone_size: many
cdr3_length: 17
j_call: TRBJ2-1
d_call: TRBD2
cdr3_aa: CASSLGIGTSGDNEQFF
cdr3_nt: TGTGCCAGCAGTTTGGGCATCGGGACTAGCGGGGACAATGAGCAGTTCTTC

v_call: TRBV28
clone_size: .
cdr3_length: 13
j_call: TRBJ1-2
d_call: .
cdr3_aa: CASEGDRHYGYTF
cdr3_nt: TGTGCCAGCGAGGGGGACCGACACTATGGCTACACCTTC

v_call: TRBV7-2
clone_size: .
cdr3_length: 17
j_call: TRBJ2-3
d_call: .
cdr3_aa: CASSLQSGPRVTDTQYF
cdr3_nt: TGTGCCAGCAGCTTACAATCGGGACCCCGGGTCACAGATACGCAGTATTTT

v_call: TRBV7-3
clone_size: .
cdr3_length: 17
j_call: TRBJ2-1
d_call: .
cdr3_aa: CASSPIRDSPTYNEQFF
cdr3_nt: TGTGCCAGCAGCCCCATAAGGGACTCTCCTACCTACAATGAGCAGTTCTTC

v_call: TRBV7-9
clone_size: .
cdr3_length: 12
j_call: TRBJ1-1
d_call: .
cdr3_aa: CASILANTEAFF
cdr3_nt: TGTGCCAGCATCTTGGCGAACACTGAAGCTTTCTTT

v_call: TRBV7-9
clone_size: .
cdr3_length: 12
j_call: TRBJ1-1
d_call: .
cdr3_aa: CASSLGRAEAFF
cdr3_nt: TGTGCCAGCAGCTTAGGCAGGGCTGAAGCTTTCTTT

v_call: TRBV30
clone_size: once
cdr3_length: 14
j_call: TRBJ2-2
d_call: .
cdr3_aa: CAWSKDRKGGELFF
cdr3_nt: TGTGCCTGGAGTAAAGACAGGAAGGGCGGGGAGCTGTTTTTT

v_call: TRBV5-6
clone_size: .
cdr3_length: 13
j_call: TRBJ2-2
d_call: .
cdr3_aa: CASSLYGAGELFF
cdr3_nt: TGTGCCAGCAGCTTGTACGGGGCCGGGGAGCTGTTTTTT

v_call: TRBV6-1
clone_size: .
cdr3_length: 13
j_call: TRBJ2-6
d_call: .
cdr3_aa: CASSESGANVLTF
cdr3_nt: TGTGCCAGCAGTGAGTCCGGGGCCAACGTCCTGACTTTC

v_call: TRBV25-1
clone_size: .
cdr3_length: 15
j_call: TRBJ2-1
d_call: TRBD1
cdr3_aa: CASSRFLGTGDEQFF
cdr3_nt: TGTGCCAGCAGTAGATTTCTTGGGACAGGGGATGAGCAGTTCTTC

v_call: TRBV28
clone_size: .
cdr3_length: 14
j_call: TRBJ1-3
d_call: .
cdr3_aa: CASIRSVAGNTIYF
cdr3_nt: TGTGCCAGCATCCGATCGGTAGCCGGAAACACCATATATTTT

v_call: TRBV2
clone_size: .
cdr3_length: 16
j_call: TRBJ1-3
d_call: TRBD1
cdr3_aa: CASSARDSNSGNTIYF
cdr3_nt: TGTGCCAGCAGTGCCCGGGACAGCAACTCTGGAAACACCATATATTTT

v_call: TRBV15
clone_size: .
cdr3_length: 13
j_call: TRBJ2-7
d_call: .
cdr3_aa: CATSRERGNEQYF
cdr3_nt: TGTGCCACCAGCAGAGAGAGGGGGAACGAGCAGTACTTC

v_call: TRBV2
clone_size: .
cdr3_length: 15
j_call: TRBJ1-5
d_call: .
cdr3_aa: CASSEFTGGFWPQHF
cdr3_nt: TGTGCCAGCAGTGAATTTACTGGTGGGTTTTGGCCCCAGCATTTT

v_call: TRBV28
clone_size: .
cdr3_length: 13
j_call: TRBJ1-2
d_call: .
cdr3_aa: CASSLGTFYGYTF
cdr3_nt: TGTGCCAGCAGTTTAGGAACCTTCTATGGCTACACCTTC

v_call: TRBV28
clone_size: many
cdr3_length: 15
j_call: TRBJ1-2
d_call: TRBD1
cdr3_aa: CASSSTGGEVYGYTF
cdr3_nt: TGTGCCAGCAGTTCGACAGGGGGCGAGGTCTATGGCTACACCTTC

v_call: TRBV5-1
clone_size: .
cdr3_length: 15
j_call: TRBJ1-1
d_call: .
cdr3_aa: CASSLGQGFGTEAFF
cdr3_nt: TGCGCCAGCAGCTTGGGCCAGGGATTCGGCACTGAAGCTTTCTTT

v_call: TRBV6-1
clone_size: .
cdr3_length: 12
j_call: TRBJ2-5
d_call: .
cdr3_aa: CATYVGQETQYF
cdr3_nt: TGTGCCACCTATGTGGGGCAGGAGACCCAGTACTTC

v_call: TRBV5-5
clone_size: .
cdr3_length: 14
j_call: TRBJ2-5
d_call: .
cdr3_aa: CASSLAGGEETQYF
cdr3_nt: TGTGCCAGCAGCTTGGCTGGCGGGGAAGAGACCCAGTACTTC

v_call: TRBV7-3
clone_size: .
cdr3_length: 15
j_call: TRBJ2-3
d_call: .
cdr3_aa: CASSPLDTTLDTQYF
cdr3_nt: TGTGCCAGCAGCCCCCTTGACACGACCCTGGATACGCAGTATTTT

v_call: TRBV29-1
clone_size: .
cdr3_length: 13
j_call: TRBJ2-3
d_call: .
cdr3_aa: CSVVGQHTDTQYF
cdr3_nt: TGCAGCGTTGTAGGTCAGCACACAGATACGCAGTATTTT

v_call: TRBV7-8
clone_size: .
cdr3_length: 15
j_call: TRBJ2-7
d_call: .
cdr3_aa: CASSDPSGAVHEQYF
cdr3_nt: TGTGCCAGCAGCGATCCCTCAGGGGCCGTCCACGAGCAGTACTTC

v_call: TRBV29-1
clone_size: .
cdr3_length: 13
j_call: TRBJ1-5
d_call: .
cdr3_aa: CSVGGQSNQPQHF
cdr3_nt: TGCAGCGTTGGTGGACAGAGCAATCAGCCCCAGCATTTT

v_call: TRBV19
clone_size: few
cdr3_length: 14
j_call: TRBJ2-7
d_call: TRBD1
cdr3_aa: CASSRTGKAYEQYF
cdr3_nt: TGTGCCAGTAGTCGGACAGGGAAGGCCTACGAGCAGTACTTC

v_call: TRBV6-5
clone_size: .
cdr3_length: 16
j_call: TRBJ2-3
d_call: TRBD2
cdr3_aa: CASSYLPGLSTDTQYF
cdr3_nt: TGTGCCAGCAGTTACCTTCCGGGACTAAGCACAGATACGCAGTATTTT

v_call: TRBV28
clone_size: once
cdr3_length: 16
j_call: TRBJ2-7
d_call: .
cdr3_aa: CASSSPVQGWSYEQYF
cdr3_nt: TGTGCCAGCAGTTCCCCCGTCCAGGGGTGGTCCTACGAGCAGTACTTC

v_call: TRBV6-5
clone_size: once
cdr3_length: 14
j_call: TRBJ1-2
d_call: TRBD1
cdr3_aa: CASRSGQGNFGYTF
cdr3_nt: TGTGCCAGCAGGTCGGGACAGGGAAATTTTGGCTACACCTTC

v_call: TRBV7-2
clone_size: .
cdr3_length: 15
j_call: TRBJ1-1
d_call: TRBD1
cdr3_aa: CASSLDGTGDTEALF
cdr3_nt: TGTGCCAGCAGCTTAGACGGGACAGGGGACACTGAAGCTCTCTTT

v_call: TRBV7-2
clone_size: .
cdr3_length: 13
j_call: TRBJ2-2
d_call: .
cdr3_aa: CASSPAWTGELFF
cdr3_nt: TGTGCCAGCAGCCCTGCTTGGACCGGGGAGCTGTTTTTT

v_call: TRBV4-1
clone_size: .
cdr3_length: 14
j_call: TRBJ2-7
d_call: .
cdr3_aa: CASSRRIGPDEQYF
cdr3_nt: TGCGCCAGCAGCCGACGGATTGGCCCCGACGAGCAGTACTTC

v_call: TRBV7-2
clone_size: .
cdr3_length: 14
j_call: TRBJ1-4
d_call: .
cdr3_aa: CASSLGRGGEKLFF
cdr3_nt: TGTGCCAGCAGCTTAGGGAGGGGCGGTGAAAAACTGTTTTTT

v_call: TRBV18
clone_size: .
cdr3_length: 19
j_call: TRBJ2-1
d_call: TRBD2
cdr3_aa: CASSPNGLAGVTSYNEQFF
cdr3_nt: TGTGCCAGCTCTCCAAATGGACTAGCGGGAGTTACCTCCTACAATGAGCAGTTCTTC

v_call: TRBV29-1
clone_size: few
cdr3_length: 12
j_call: TRBJ1-1
d_call: .
cdr3_aa: CSVSSGAAEAFF
cdr3_nt: TGCAGCGTTTCATCCGGGGCCGCTGAAGCTTTCTTT

v_call: TRBV11-2
clone_size: .
cdr3_length: 15
j_call: TRBJ2-1
d_call: .
cdr3_aa: CASRNSGTPGNEQFF
cdr3_nt: TGTGCCAGCAGAAATAGCGGTACCCCCGGAAATGAGCAGTTCTTC

v_call: TRBV11-1
clone_size: .
cdr3_length: 14
j_call: TRBJ1-3
d_call: .
cdr3_aa: CASSWGPTGNTIYF
cdr3_nt: TGTGCCAGCAGCTGGGGACCGACTGGAAACACCATATATTTT

v_call: TRBV6-5
clone_size: few
cdr3_length: 15
j_call: TRBJ1-5
d_call: .
cdr3_aa: CASSPAAGGFQPQHF
cdr3_nt: TGTGCCAGCAGTCCCGCGGCGGGGGGATTTCAGCCCCAGCATTTT

v_call: TRBV5-4
clone_size: .
cdr3_length: 14
j_call: TRBJ1-3
d_call: .
cdr3_aa: CASSRRGLGNTIYF
cdr3_nt: TGTGCCAGCAGCCGCCGGGGTCTTGGAAACACCATATATTTT

v_call: TRBV14
clone_size: .
cdr3_length: 14
j_call: TRBJ1-2
d_call: .
cdr3_aa: CASSEAVTMGGYTF
cdr3_nt: TGTGCCAGCAGCGAGGCGGTGACTATGGGTGGCTACACCTTC

v_call: TRBV5-4
clone_size: many
cdr3_length: 14
j_call: TRBJ2-1
d_call: .
cdr3_aa: CASSGVDTYNEQFF
cdr3_nt: TGTGCCAGCAGTGGCGTGGACACCTACAATGAGCAGTTCTTC

v_call: TRBV19
clone_size: .
cdr3_length: 19
j_call: TRBJ1-5
d_call: .
cdr3_aa: CASSISILRGLYSNQPQHF
cdr3_nt: TGTGCCAGTAGTATTTCAATCTTAAGGGGATTGTATAGCAATCAGCCCCAGCATTTT